What follows are 29 T cell receptor beta chains derived from one specimen sequenced in a study of technical replicates of blood from a handful of donors. Using immunoSEQ multiplex PCR, the repertoire was profiled, and TCRdb retains in-frame clones only, with some absent. The sample has some 71,000 clones; approximately 96% are singletons. The sample was T cells isolated from PBMCs. The receptor set was obtained from a human donor in good health.

This chain joins TRBV7-8 and TRBJ2-7, with 10 bases that match TRBD2. The CDR3 consists of 15 residues. Trimming took 3 bases from V and 4 from J; bases not matched to a gene: 6. CDR1 and CDR2 (germline): SGHVS, FQNEAQ. DNA for the CDR3: TGTGCCAGCAGCTTCGGACTAGCGGCTTCTTACGAGCAGTACTTC. The encoded protein is CASSFGLAASYEQYF.

DNA for the CDR3: TGTGCCAGCAGTGGGACTAGCCCCGGGGAGCTGTTTTTT. It translates to CASSGTSPGELFF. This chain links TRBV25-1 with TRBJ2-2; 8 bases align to TRBD2. The V gene end was trimmed by 4 bases and the J gene end by 6 bases; junction bases not matched to a gene: 1. The CDR3 consists of 13 residues. In germline, CDR1 is MGHDK, CDR2 SYGVNS. The full variable domain, in which reference TRBV25-1 and TRBJ2-2 provide the parts outside the CDR3, is EADIYQTPRYLVIGTGKKITLECSQTMGHDKMYWYQQDPGMELHLIHYSYGVNSTEKGDLSSESTVSRIRTEHFPLTLESARPSHTSQYLCASSGTSPGELFFGEGSRLTVL.

This rearrangement joins TRBV9 to TRBJ2-2, with 7 bases fitting TRBD1. Looked up from germline, CDR1 is SGDLS and CDR2 is YYNGEE. V was pared by 4 bases and J by 2 bases, with 8 bases of the junction left unmatched. The length of the CDR3 is 16 residues. CDR3 loop: CASSPPGTDNTGELFF. For the CDR3, the DNA is TGTGCCAGCAGCCCTCCCGGGACAGATAACACCGGGGAGCTGTTTTTT.

This clone appeared a single time. This chain uses TRBV11-2 with TRBJ2-7, with 11 bases lining up with TRBD2. The CDR3 sequence is 12 residues long. V shed 9 bases, J shed 3 bases, and the junction held 1 base outside the gene matches. In germline, CDR1 is SGHAT, CDR2 FQNNGV. The CDR3 DNA is TGTGCCAGTAGCGGGAGGGACTACGAGCAGTACTTC. This encodes CASSGRDYEQYF.

This chain connects TRBV11-2 to TRBJ2-7; D might be TRBD1 (5 bases). The CDR3 length is 15 residues. Trimming took off 5 bases at V and 2 bases at J, with 16 bases between the two ends. The germline CDR1 and CDR2 sequences are SGHAT and FQNNGV. The CDR3 nucleotides are TGTGCCAGCAGCCCCCTCTGGACACAGACCTACGAGCAGTACTTC. Its translation is CASSPLWTQTYEQYF.

In DNA form, the CDR3 reads TGTGCCTGGAAATCCGGGACAGAAAGCTACGAGCAGTACTTC. As protein: CAWKSGTESYEQYF. The chain has TRBV30 and TRBJ2-7, with 7 bases matching TRBD1. Per germline, CDR1 GTSNPN and CDR2 SVGIG (reference sequence). Losses at the gene ends were 4 bases for V and 3 bases for J; bases not matched to a gene: 9. The CDR3 consists of 14 residues.

The chain carries TRBV2 and TRBJ1-2, with 9 bases aligning to TRBD1. The V segment lost 4 bases and the J segment 2 bases; nucleotides outside the gene matches: 2. The CDR3 sequence is 14 residues long. Germline V gives CDR1 SNHLY, CDR2 FYNNEI. The CDR3 is CASSGGQGNYGYTF. CDR3 DNA sequence: TGTGCCAGCAGTGGGGGACAGGGAAACTATGGCTACACCTTC.

The chain uses TRBV28 and TRBJ2-7; 9 bases are a match to TRBD2. Trimming cost V 4 bases and J 4 bases; bases outside gene matches: 5. The germline V gene has CDR1 MDHEN and CDR2 SYDVKM. This CDR3 is built from 14 residues. The CDR3 loop reads CASSYRGLAYEQYF. The CDR3 DNA is TGTGCCAGCAGTTATCGAGGACTAGCGTACGAGCAGTACTTC.

This chain uses TRBV6-6 with TRBJ1-1; 10 nucleotides match TRBD1. V lost 5 bases to trimming and J lost 14 bases; unmatched junction nucleotides: 5. Per the germline V gene, CDR1 is MNHNY and CDR2 is SVGAGI (reference sequence). The CDR3 totals 11 residues. CDR3 sequence: CASSLGQGIFF. The CDR3 DNA sequence: TGTGCCAGCAGTCTGGGACAGGGGATCTTCTTT.

The genes are TRBV4-1 and TRBJ2-1; TRBD2 matches 11 bases. The CDR3 runs 17 residues. Germline lookup yields CDR1 MGHRA and CDR2 YSYEKL. J gave up 4 bases and V 1 base, and 6 bases lay outside the gene matches. The CDR3 loop is CASSQAPTSGSYNEQFF. In DNA, the CDR3 is TGCGCCAGCAGCCAAGCCCCCACTAGCGGGAGTTACAATGAGCAGTTCTTC.

This chain joins TRBV9 and TRBJ1-4; D unresolved. This CDR3 contains 14 residues. CDR1 SGDLS and CDR2 YYNGEE come from the germline V gene. V lost 0 bases to trimming and J lost 4 bases, with 7 bases between them. CDR3 amino acids: CASSVGSDNEKLFF. The CDR3 nucleotides read TGTGCCAGCAGCGTAGGTTCAGATAATGAAAAACTGTTTTTT.

The rearrangement joins TRBV28 to TRBJ2-7, with a weak D call TRBD2 (6 bases). Germline V CDR1 and CDR2: MDHEN, SYDVKM. This CDR3 contains 16 residues. V was trimmed by 6 bases and J by 5 bases, leaving 23 bases between them. Here the CDR3 DNA reads TGTGCCAGCAGCCTAGACCCGGGAGCCAGGGATGACGAGCAGTACTTC. It specifies CASSLDPGARDDEQYF.

DNA for the CDR3: TGTGCCAGCAGCGTAAACGGCGGCTCCTACGAGCAGTACTTC. Its protein is CASSVNGGSYEQYF. The J gene is TRBJ2-7, the V gene TRBV9; D is unresolved. V dropped 1 base and J dropped 0 bases, with 8 bases sitting between them. Germline V gene lookup returns CDR1 SGDLS and CDR2 YYNGEE. The CDR3 covers 14 residues.

A remark on this clone: Other DNA sequences in this sample translate to the same CDR3. CDR3 bases: TGTGCCAGCAGTTTAGACAGGGGGGGCGGCTACACCTTC. As protein: CASSLDRGGGYTF. The V call is TRBV27, the J call TRBJ1-2, with 9 bases identical to TRBD1. This CDR3 is 13 amino acids long. Germline V gene lookup returns CDR1 MNHEY and CDR2 SMNVEV (reference sequence). The V and J ends lost 2 bases and 8 bases, in that order; junction bases with no gene match: 3.

This clone came up once. This chain joins TRBV5-8 and TRBJ1-5; the D gene is possibly TRBD1 (6 bases). V shed 6 bases and J shed 6 bases, with 16 bases lying between them. In germline, CDR1 is SGHTS, CDR2 YDEGEE. The CDR3 has 14 amino acids. CDR3: CASNLQGLSQPQHF. The DNA of the CDR3 is TGTGCCAGCAATCTTCAGGGGCTCAGTCAGCCCCAGCATTTT.

This chain connects TRBV6-5 to TRBJ1-1; TRBD1 matches at 7 bases. Germline V CDR1 and CDR2: MNHEY, SVGAGI. Trimming took 11 bases from V and 4 from J; bases not matched to a gene: 10. The CDR3 consists of 13 residues. CDR3 protein: CAGSRGQGTEAFF. DNA of the CDR3: TGTGCCGGATCAAGGGGGCAGGGCACTGAAGCTTTCTTT.

The chain is built from TRBV5-1 and TRBJ2-7; 12 bases fit TRBD2. Germline assignment: CDR1 SGHRS and CDR2 YFSETQ. Losses at the gene ends were 3 bases for V and 3 bases for J; bases not matched to a gene: 10. The CDR3 spans 17 residues. The CDR3 reads CASSSGTSGLLGYEQYF. Here the CDR3 DNA reads TGCGCCAGCAGCTCCGGGACTAGCGGGTTACTAGGCTACGAGCAGTACTTC.

The V and J genes are TRBV7-9 and TRBJ1-6; D not resolved. Trimming took 1 base from V and 14 from J, leaving 18 bases between them. Germline lookup yields CDR1 SEHNR and CDR2 FQNEAQ (reference sequence). CDR3 length: 15 residues. The CDR3 DNA is TGTGCCAGCAGCTTAGAAGTGCGAGGTACTACATCCCTCCACTTT. Translation gives CASSLEVRGTTSLHF. The entire variable domain, with the rest obtained from reference TRBV7-9 and TRBJ1-6, is as follows: DTGVSQNPRHKITKRGQNVTFRCDPISEHNRLYWYRQTLGQGPEFLTYFQNEAQLEKSRLLSDRFSAERPKGSFSTLEIQRTEQGDSAMYLCASSLEVRGTTSLHFGNGTRLTVT.

The gene calls are TRBV5-1 and TRBJ2-7, with D maybe TRBD1 (5 bases). The length of the CDR3 is 14 residues. Deletions cut 1 base from V and 2 bases from J, with 10 bases between. CDR1 is SGHRS, CDR2 YFSETQ, per germline. In DNA, the CDR3 is TGCGCCAGCAGCTTGCCCAGACAGACCTACGAGCAGTACTTC. Amino acid sequence: CASSLPRQTYEQYF. The whole variable domain, filled in from reference TRBV5-1 and TRBJ2-7, reads KAGVTQTPRYLIKTRGQQVTLSCSPISGHRSVSWYQQTPGQGLQFLFEYFSETQRNKGNFPGRFSGRQFSNSRSEMNVSTLELGDSALYLCASSLPRQTYEQYFGPGTRLTVT.

The genes are TRBV5-4 and TRBJ1-1; D uncertain. This CDR3 comprises 15 residues. Germline loops: CDR1 SGHNT, CDR2 YYREEE (reference sequence). Trimming cost V 0 bases and J 0 bases, with 9 bases left between them. This CDR3 is CASSLEADMNTEAFF. CDR3 DNA: TGTGCCAGCAGCTTGGAGGCCGACATGAACACTGAAGCTTTCTTT.

Here the CDR3 reads CASSFLAGKNEKLFF. The DNA of the CDR3 is TGTGCCAGCAGCTTTTTGGCAGGCAAGAATGAAAAACTGTTTTTT. This chain uses TRBV5-6 with TRBJ1-4, with D unresolved. This CDR3 contains 15 residues. V lost 2 bases, J lost 5 bases, and 13 bases lay in between. From germline, CDR1 is SGHDT and CDR2 YYEEEE.

This sequence joins TRBV10-3 and TRBJ1-5, with D maybe TRBD1 (6 bases). CDR1 and CDR2 (germline): ENHRY, SYGVKD. The CDR3 spans 14 residues. Deletions cut 6 bases from V and 4 bases from J, with 13 bases between. The CDR3 loop is CAIRFRGENQPQHF. The CDR3 DNA follows: TGTGCCATCAGGTTCAGGGGCGAAAATCAGCCCCAGCATTTT.

The chain recombines TRBV5-6 with TRBJ2-7, with 11 bases lining up with TRBD2. Per the germline V gene, CDR1 is SGHDT and CDR2 is YYEEEE. There are 17 residues in the CDR3. The V segment lost 0 bases and the J segment 0 bases; nucleotides outside the gene matches: 5. This CDR3 is CASSLEGLADSSYEQYF. The CDR3 region has the DNA TGTGCCAGCAGCTTGGAGGGACTAGCGGACTCCTCCTACGAGCAGTACTTC.

Written as DNA, the CDR3 is TGTGCCAGCAGCGCCCGGACTAGCGGGAGTTGGGCAGATACGCAGTATTTT. Encoded protein: CASSARTSGSWADTQYF. This chain connects TRBV9 to TRBJ2-3, with 13 positions matching TRBD2. Trimming at V came to 3 bases and at J to 4 bases, leaving 8 bases not matched to a gene. The CDR3 is made up of 17 amino acids. Per the germline V gene, CDR1 is SGDLS and CDR2 is YYNGEE.

This clone occurred many times. The chain couples TRBV18 to TRBJ2-7; 9 nucleotides line up with TRBD1. J was trimmed by 7 bases and V by 4 bases; bases with no gene match: 5. This CDR3 is 13 amino acids long. Germline lookup yields CDR1 KGHSH and CDR2 LQKENI. The CDR3 bases are TGTGCCAGCTCACAAGACAGGGGGGGGGAGCAGTACTTC. Protein product: CASSQDRGGEQYF.

The chain employs TRBV11-3 and TRBJ1-3, with 7 bases that match TRBD1. V trimming: 6 bases; J trimming: 2 bases; junction bases outside the gene matches: 4. The germline V gene has CDR1 SGHNT and CDR2 YENEEA. The CDR3 is 14 amino acids. Here the CDR3 reads CASSRGQPGNTIYF. The CDR3 region has the DNA TGTGCCAGCAGTCGGGGACAGCCTGGAAACACCATATATTTT.

The rearrangement uses TRBV7-9 and TRBJ2-7; 8 positions match TRBD1. CDR1 and CDR2 from the germline V gene are SEHNR and FQNEAQ (reference sequence). This CDR3 spans 14 amino acids. Unmatched junction bases numbered 4, after V lost 4 bases and J lost 2 bases. The CDR3 nucleotides read TGTGCCAGCAGCTACCCGACAGGGGCCTACGAGCAGTACTTC. This gives the protein CASSYPTGAYEQYF.

V usage is TRBV6-5 and J usage is TRBJ2-1, with 7 bases that match TRBD2. Germline lookup yields CDR1 MNHEY and CDR2 SVGAGI. The CDR3 length is 13 residues. With 6 bases clipped from V and 10 bases from J, the junction kept 9 bases outside the gene matches. CDR3 sequence reads: CASRGKTSTEQFF. DNA of the CDR3: TGTGCCAGCAGAGGAAAGACTAGCACGGAGCAGTTCTTC.

The chain recombines TRBV7-9 with TRBJ2-1; D possibly corresponds to TRBD1 (6 bases). Germline CDR1 and CDR2: SEHNR and FQNEAQ (reference sequence). V was shortened by 8 bases and J by 3 bases, with 11 bases between the two germline ends. The CDR3 runs 13 residues. The CDR3 DNA reads as TGTGCCAGCCAGACAGGCGTCTACAATGAGCAGTTCTTC. Protein: CASQTGVYNEQFF.